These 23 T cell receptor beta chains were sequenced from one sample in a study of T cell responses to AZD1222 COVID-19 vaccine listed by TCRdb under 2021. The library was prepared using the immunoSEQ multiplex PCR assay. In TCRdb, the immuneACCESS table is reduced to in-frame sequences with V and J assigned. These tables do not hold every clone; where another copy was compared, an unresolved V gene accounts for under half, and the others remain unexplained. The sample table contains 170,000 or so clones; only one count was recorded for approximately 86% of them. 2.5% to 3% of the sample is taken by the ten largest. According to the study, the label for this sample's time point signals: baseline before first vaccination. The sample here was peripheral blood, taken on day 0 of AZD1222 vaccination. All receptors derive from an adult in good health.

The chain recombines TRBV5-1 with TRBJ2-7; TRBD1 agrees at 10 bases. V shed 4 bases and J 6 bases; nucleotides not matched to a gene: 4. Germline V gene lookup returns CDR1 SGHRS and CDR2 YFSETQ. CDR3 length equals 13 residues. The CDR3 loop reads CASSPDRGPEQYF. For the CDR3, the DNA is TGCGCCAGCAGCCCCGACAGGGGGCCCGAGCAGTACTTC.

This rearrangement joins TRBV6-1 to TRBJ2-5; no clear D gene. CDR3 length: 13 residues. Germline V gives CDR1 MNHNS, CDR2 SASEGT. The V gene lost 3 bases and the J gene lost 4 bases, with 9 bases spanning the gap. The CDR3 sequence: CASSDVRPETQYF. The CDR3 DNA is TGTGCCAGCAGTGACGTCAGGCCAGAGACCCAGTACTTC.

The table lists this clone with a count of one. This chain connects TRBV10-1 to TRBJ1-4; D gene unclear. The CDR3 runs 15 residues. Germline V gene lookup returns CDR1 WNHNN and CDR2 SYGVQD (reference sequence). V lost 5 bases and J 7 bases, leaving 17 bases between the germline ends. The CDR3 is CASSRSLRRPEKLFF. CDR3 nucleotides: TGCGCCAGCAGTCGATCCCTTAGACGGCCTGAAAAACTGTTTTTT.

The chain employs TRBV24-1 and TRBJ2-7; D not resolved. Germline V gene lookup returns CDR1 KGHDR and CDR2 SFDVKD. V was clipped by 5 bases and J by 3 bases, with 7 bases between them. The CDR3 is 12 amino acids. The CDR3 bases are TGTGCCACCAGTGTCTCAGTCTACGAGCAGTACTTC. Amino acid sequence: CATSVSVYEQYF.

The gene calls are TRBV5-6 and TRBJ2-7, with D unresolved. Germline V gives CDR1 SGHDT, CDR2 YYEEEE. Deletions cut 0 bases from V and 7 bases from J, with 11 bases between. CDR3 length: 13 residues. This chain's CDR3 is CASSLVSLREQYF. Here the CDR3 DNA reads TGTGCCAGCAGCTTGGTGTCTTTGAGGGAGCAGTACTTC.

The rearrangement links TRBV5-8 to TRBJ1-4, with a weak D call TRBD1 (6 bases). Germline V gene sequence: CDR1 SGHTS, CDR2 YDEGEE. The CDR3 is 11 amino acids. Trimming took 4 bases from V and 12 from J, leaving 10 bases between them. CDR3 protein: CASSPQGELFF. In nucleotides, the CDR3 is TGTGCCAGCAGCCCACAGGGCGAACTGTTTTTT.

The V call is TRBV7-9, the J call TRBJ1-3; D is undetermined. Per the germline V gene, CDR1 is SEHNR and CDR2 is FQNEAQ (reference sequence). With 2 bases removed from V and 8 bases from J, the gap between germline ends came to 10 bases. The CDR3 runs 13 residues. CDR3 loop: CASSLSGRDTIYF. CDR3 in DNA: TGTGCCAGCAGCTTAAGCGGCCGGGACACCATATATTTT.

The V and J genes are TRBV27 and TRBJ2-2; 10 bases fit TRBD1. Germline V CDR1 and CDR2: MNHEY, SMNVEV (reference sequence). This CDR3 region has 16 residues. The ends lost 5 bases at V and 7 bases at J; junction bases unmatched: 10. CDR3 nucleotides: TGTGCCAGCAGTCACCGACAGGGGGCGCCGGGCGGGGAGCTGTTTTTT. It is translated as CASSHRQGAPGGELFF.

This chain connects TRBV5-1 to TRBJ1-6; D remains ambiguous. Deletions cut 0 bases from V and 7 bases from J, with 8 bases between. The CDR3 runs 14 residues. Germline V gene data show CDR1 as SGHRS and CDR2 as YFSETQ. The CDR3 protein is CASSLGRMNSPLHF. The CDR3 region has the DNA TGCGCCAGCAGCTTGGGGCGGATGAATTCACCCCTCCACTTT.

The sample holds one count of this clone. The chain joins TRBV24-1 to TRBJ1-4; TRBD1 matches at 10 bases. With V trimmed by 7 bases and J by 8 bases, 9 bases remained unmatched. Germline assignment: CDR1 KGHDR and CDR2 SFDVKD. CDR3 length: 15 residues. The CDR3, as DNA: TGTGCCACCAGCGGCGCCGGGACAGGGGTCGAAAAACTGTTTTTT. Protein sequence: CATSGAGTGVEKLFF.

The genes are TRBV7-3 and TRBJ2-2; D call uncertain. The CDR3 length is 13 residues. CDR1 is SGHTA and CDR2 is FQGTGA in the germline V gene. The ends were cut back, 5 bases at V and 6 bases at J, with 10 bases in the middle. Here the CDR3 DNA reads TGTGCCAGCAGCCCACCGCGGTCCGGGGAGCTGTTTTTT. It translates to CASSPPRSGELFF.

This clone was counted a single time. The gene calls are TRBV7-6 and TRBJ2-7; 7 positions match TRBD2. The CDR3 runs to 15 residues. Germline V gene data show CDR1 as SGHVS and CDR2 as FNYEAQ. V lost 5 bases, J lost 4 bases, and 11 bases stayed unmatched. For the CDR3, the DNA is TGTGCCAGCAGCCCCCGGGGGGACCCAAAATACGAGCAGTACTTC. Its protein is CASSPRGDPKYEQYF.

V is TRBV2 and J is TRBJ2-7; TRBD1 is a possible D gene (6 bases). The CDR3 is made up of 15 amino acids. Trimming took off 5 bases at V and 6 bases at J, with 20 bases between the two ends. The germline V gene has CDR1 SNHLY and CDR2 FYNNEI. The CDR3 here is CASSLQGRGSTEQYF. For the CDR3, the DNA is TGTGCCAGCAGTTTACAAGGCAGGGGTAGCACCGAGCAGTACTTC.

The CDR3 sequence is CAISGRQAELPYEQYF. The CDR3 bases are TGTGCCATCAGTGGTCGACAGGCCGAATTACCCTACGAGCAGTACTTC. The chain couples TRBV10-3 to TRBJ2-7; D might be TRBD1 (6 bases). V was shortened by 4 bases and J by 2 bases, with 18 bases between the two germline ends. CDR1 is ENHRY and CDR2 is SYGVKD in the germline V gene. The CDR3 has 16 amino acids.

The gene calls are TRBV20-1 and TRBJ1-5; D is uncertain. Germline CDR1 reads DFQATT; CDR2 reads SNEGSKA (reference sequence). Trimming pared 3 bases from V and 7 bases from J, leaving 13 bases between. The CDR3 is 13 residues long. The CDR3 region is CSASRAWRQPQHF. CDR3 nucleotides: TGCAGTGCTAGTAGGGCATGGAGGCAGCCCCAGCATTTT.

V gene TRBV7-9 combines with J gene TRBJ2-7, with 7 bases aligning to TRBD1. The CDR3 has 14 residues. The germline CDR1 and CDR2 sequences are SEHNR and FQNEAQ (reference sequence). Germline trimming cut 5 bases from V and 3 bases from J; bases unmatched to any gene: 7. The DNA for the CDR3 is TGTGCCAGCAGCGATACGAGACAGGGCTACGAGCAGTACTTC. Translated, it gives CASSDTRQGYEQYF.

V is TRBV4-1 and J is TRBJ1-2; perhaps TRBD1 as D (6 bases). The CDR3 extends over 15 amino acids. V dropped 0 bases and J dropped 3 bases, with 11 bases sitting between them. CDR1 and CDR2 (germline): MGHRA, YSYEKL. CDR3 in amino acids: CASSQDQGSHYGYTF. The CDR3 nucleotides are TGCGCCAGCAGCCAAGACCAGGGGAGTCACTATGGCTACACCTTC.

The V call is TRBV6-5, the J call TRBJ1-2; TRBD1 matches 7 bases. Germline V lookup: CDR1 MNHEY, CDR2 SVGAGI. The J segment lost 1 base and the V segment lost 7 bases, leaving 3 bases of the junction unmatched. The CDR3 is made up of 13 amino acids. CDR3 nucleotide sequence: TGTGCCAGCAAGGGGGCGCTTAACTATGGCTACACCTTC. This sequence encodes CASKGALNYGYTF.

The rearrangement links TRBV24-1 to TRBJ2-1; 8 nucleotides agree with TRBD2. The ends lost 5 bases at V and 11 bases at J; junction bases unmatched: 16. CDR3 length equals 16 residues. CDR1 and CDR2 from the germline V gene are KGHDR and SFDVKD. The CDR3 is CATSGMAGGSIGKQFF. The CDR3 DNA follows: TGTGCCACCAGTGGTATGGCGGGAGGATCAATCGGGAAGCAGTTCTTC.

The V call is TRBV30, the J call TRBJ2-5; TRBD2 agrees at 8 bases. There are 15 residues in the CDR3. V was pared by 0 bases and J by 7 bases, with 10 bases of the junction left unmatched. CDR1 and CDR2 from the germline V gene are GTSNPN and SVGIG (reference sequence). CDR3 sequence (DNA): TGTGCCTGGAGTGTATGGGGACTAGGTAGCGGGACCCAGTACTTC. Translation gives CAWSVWGLGSGTQYF.

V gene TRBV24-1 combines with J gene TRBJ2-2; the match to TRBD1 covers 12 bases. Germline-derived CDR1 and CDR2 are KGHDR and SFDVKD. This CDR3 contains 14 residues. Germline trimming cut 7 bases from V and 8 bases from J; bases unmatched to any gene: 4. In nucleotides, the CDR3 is TGTGCCACCAGGGGACAGGGGGCATCAGGGGAGCTGTTTTTT. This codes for CATRGQGASGELFF.

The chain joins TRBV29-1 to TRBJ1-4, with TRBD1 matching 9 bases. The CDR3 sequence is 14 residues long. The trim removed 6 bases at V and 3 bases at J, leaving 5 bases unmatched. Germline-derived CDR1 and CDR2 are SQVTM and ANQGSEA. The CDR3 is CSVGTGRANEKLFF. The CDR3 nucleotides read TGCAGCGTGGGGACAGGGCGAGCTAATGAAAAACTGTTTTTT.

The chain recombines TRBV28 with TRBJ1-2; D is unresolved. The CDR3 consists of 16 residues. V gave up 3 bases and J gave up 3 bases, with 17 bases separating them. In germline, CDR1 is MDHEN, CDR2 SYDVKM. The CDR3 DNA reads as TGTGCCAGCAGTTTGCGCGCTCGCGGTCGTCACTATGGCTACACCTTC. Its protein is CASSLRARGRHYGYTF.